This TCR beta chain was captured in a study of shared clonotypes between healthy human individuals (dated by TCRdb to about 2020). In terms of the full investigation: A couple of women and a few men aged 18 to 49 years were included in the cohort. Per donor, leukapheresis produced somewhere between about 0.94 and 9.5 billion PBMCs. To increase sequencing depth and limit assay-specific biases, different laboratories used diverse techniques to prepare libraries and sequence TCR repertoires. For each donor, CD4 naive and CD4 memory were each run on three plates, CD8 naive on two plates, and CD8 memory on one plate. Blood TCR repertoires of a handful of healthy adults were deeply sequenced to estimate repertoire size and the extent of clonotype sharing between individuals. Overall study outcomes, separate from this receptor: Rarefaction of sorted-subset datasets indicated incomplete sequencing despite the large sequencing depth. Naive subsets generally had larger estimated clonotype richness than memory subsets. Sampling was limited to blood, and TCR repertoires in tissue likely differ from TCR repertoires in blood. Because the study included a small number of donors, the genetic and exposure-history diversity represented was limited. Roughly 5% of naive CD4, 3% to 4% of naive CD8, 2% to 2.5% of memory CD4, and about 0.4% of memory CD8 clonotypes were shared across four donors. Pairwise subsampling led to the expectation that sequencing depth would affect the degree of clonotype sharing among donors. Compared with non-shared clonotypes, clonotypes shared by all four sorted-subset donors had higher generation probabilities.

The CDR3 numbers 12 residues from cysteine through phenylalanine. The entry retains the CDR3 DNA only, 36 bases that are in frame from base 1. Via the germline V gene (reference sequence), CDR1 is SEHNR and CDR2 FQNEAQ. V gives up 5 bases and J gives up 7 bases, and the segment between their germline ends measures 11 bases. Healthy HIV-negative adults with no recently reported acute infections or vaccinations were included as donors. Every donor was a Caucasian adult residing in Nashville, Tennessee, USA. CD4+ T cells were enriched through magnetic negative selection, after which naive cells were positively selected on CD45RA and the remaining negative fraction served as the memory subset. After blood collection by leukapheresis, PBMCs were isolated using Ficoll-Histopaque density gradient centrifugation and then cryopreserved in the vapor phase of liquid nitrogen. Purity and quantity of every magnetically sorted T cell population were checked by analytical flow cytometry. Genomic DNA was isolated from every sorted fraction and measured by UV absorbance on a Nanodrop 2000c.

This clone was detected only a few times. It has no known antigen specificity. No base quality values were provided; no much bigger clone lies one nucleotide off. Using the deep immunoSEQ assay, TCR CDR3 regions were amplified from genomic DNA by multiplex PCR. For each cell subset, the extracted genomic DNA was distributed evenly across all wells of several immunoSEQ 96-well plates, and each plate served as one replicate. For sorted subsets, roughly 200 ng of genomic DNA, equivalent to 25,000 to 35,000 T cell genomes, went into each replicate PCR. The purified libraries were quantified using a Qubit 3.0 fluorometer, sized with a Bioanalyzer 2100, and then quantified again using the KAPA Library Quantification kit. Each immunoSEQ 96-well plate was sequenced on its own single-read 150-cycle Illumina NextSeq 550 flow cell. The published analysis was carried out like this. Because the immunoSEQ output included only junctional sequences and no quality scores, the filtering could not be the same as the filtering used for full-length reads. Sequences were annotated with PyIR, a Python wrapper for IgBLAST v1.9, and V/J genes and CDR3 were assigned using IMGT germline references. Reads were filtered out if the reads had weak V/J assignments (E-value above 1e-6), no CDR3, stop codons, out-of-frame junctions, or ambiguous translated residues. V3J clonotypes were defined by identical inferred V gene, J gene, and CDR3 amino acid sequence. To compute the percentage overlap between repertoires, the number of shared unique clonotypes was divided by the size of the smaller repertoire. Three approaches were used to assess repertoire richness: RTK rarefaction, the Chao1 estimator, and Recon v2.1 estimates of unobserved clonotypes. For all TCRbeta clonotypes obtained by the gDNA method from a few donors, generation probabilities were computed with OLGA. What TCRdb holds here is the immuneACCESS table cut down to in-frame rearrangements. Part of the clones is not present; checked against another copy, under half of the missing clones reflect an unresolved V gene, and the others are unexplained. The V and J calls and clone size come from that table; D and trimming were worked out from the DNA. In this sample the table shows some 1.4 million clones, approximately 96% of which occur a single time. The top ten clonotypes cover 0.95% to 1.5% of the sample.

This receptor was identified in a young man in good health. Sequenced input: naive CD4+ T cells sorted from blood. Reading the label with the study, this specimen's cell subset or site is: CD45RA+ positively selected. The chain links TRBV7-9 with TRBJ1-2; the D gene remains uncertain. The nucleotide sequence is TGTGCCAGCAGCCCAGGAGGGAGTGGCTACACCTTC. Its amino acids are CASSPGGSGYTF.